This TCR beta chain appears in the sequencing data of a study of T cell responses to AZD1222 COVID-19 vaccine. The study's findings and limits: Possibly, clonal diversity was underestimated; donors were largely white British and included more females. Regions 160-218 and 743-854 held dominance among vaccine-associated CD4 TCRs, which spanned spike. Baseline seropositivity occurred in only 5 to 7 AZD1222 recipients. Vaccination with two AZD1222 doses was followed by a rise in Spike-specific TCR breadth and depth.

The CDR3 loop spans 12 amino acids. Trimming shortened V by 3 bases and J by 6 bases, and 6 bases separated the two germline ends. Germline lookup yields CDR1 SGDLS and CDR2 YYNGEE. A remark on this clone: Its target is not known.

TCRdb's copy holds only in-frame clones and misses some; the assay was immunoSEQ multiplex PCR. The top ten clones hold about 5% of a sample with approximately 93,000 clones, about nine tenths of them seen once. Specimen: peripheral blood, collected 28 days after the second AZD1222 dose. This TCR was sampled from an adult who received the AZD1222 COVID-19 vaccine. V gene TRBV9 combines with J gene TRBJ1-4, with D uncertain. The CDR3 sequence: CASSAGDEKLFF. CDR3 DNA sequence: TGTGCCAGCAGCGCAGGAGATGAAAAACTGTTTTTT.